The 9 T cell receptor beta chains listed next were all sequenced from one sample in a study of long-term antiretroviral therapy in people with HIV. It was version v3.0 of the immunoSEQ assay that was run at survey level. Sequencing was performed with immunoSEQ multiplex PCR; in TCRdb, only in-frame clones are kept and a portion is missing. The repertoire consists of roughly 36,000 clones, with 83% occurring once and the leading ten covering over 7%. The sequences come from unsorted PBMCs, collected 0.4 years before starting antiretroviral therapy. These receptors came from a man aged 18 to 30 with HIV.

The chain couples TRBV19 to TRBJ2-2; no clear D. The length of the CDR3 is 13 residues. Germline CDR1 reads LNHDA; CDR2 reads SQIVND (reference sequence). V was clipped by 1 base and J by 5 bases, with 5 bases between them. This chain's CDR3 is CASSIAATGELFF. The CDR3, as DNA: TGTGCCAGTAGTATAGCAGCGACCGGGGAGCTGTTTTTT.

In this sample, this clone turned up a few times. The chain combines TRBV30 with TRBJ2-7, with 8 bases lining up with TRBD2. The V gene end was trimmed by 3 bases and the J gene end by 9 bases; junction bases not matched to a gene: 7. Per germline, CDR1 GTSNPN and CDR2 SVGIG (reference sequence). This CDR3 is 12 amino acids long. This CDR3 reads CAWSQREGRQYF. The CDR3 DNA is TGTGCCTGGAGCCAACGGGAGGGTAGGCAGTACTTC. Based on the CDR3 plus reference TRBV30 and TRBJ2-7, the full variable domain is SQTIHQWPATLVQPVGSPLSLECTVEGTSNPNLYWYRQAAGRGLQLLFYSVGIGQISSEVPQNLSASRPQDRQFILSSKKLLLSDSGFYLCAWSQREGRQYFGPGTRLTVT.

The chain carries TRBV28 and TRBJ1-1; tentatively, D is TRBD1 (6 bases). The CDR3 covers 13 residues. The V gene's germline CDR1 is MDHEN and CDR2 SYDVKM. V lost 8 bases and J 5 bases, leaving 15 bases between the germline ends. The CDR3 loop reads CASVSGVRTEAFF. The CDR3 DNA is TGTGCCAGCGTATCAGGGGTCAGGACTGAAGCTTTCTTT.

This sequence joins TRBV10-2 and TRBJ1-5, with unresolved D. The CDR3 is 14 residues long. Germline CDR1 is WSHSY and CDR2 is SAAADI. Between the trimmed V and J ends, which lost 2 bases and 3 bases, there was a span of 8 bases. In DNA, the CDR3 is TGCGCCAGCAGTGAGACTGGGCCCAATCAGCCCCAGCATTTT. Translating gives CASSETGPNQPQHF.

The chain recombines TRBV6-5 with TRBJ2-3; no definite D call. CDR1 and CDR2 (germline): MNHEY, SVGAGI. With 10 bases removed from V and 3 bases from J, the gap between germline ends came to 20 bases. CDR3 length: 15 residues. The CDR3 loop reads CATRLSRYGTDTQYF. As DNA, the CDR3 is TGTGCCACCCGGCTTTCGAGGTACGGAACAGATACGCAGTATTTT.

The chain uses TRBV11-3 and TRBJ2-2; 10 nucleotides agree with TRBD1. CDR3 length equals 16 residues. From germline, CDR1 is SGHNT and CDR2 YENEEA. V trimming: 2 bases; J trimming: 8 bases; junction bases outside the gene matches: 8. CDR3 in amino acids: CASSLRDRGLVGELFF. Written as DNA, the CDR3 is TGTGCCAGCAGCTTACGAGACAGGGGGCTGGTTGGGGAGCTGTTTTTT. Full variable domain (rest looked up from reference TRBV11-3 and TRBJ2-2): EAGVVQSPRYKIIEKKQPVAFWCNPISGHNTLYWYLQNLGQGPELLIRYENEEAVDDSQLPKDRFSAERLKGVDSTLKIQPAELGDSAVYLCASSLRDRGLVGELFFGEGSRLTVL.

CDR3 nucleotides: TGTGCCAGCAGTTTGGAACTAGCGGGCGGGCAAGAGACCCAGTACTTC. It translates to CASSLELAGGQETQYF. This sequence joins TRBV28 and TRBJ2-5; 9 nucleotides agree with TRBD2. V lost 3 bases to trimming and J lost 2 bases; unmatched junction nucleotides: 7. The CDR3 extends over 16 amino acids. Germline CDR1 reads MDHEN; CDR2 reads SYDVKM.

The V call is TRBV18, the J call TRBJ2-2, with no clear D. Trimming pared 2 bases from V and 1 base from J, leaving 8 bases between. The germline V gene encodes CDR1 KGHSH and CDR2 LQKENI. The CDR3 has 15 residues. Written as DNA, the CDR3 is TGTGCCAGCTCACCAAGGACGGAGAACACCGGGGAGCTGTTTTTT. Translating gives CASSPRTENTGELFF. The full variable domain, in which reference TRBV18 and TRBJ2-2 provide the parts outside the CDR3, is NAGVMQNPRHLVRRRGQEARLRCSPMKGHSHVYWYRQLPEEGLKFMVYLQKENIIDESGMPKERFSAEFPKEGPSILRIQQVVRGDSAAYFCASSPRTENTGELFFGEGSRLTVL.

V is TRBV6-6 and J is TRBJ2-3; 11 nucleotides align to TRBD2. V gave up 4 bases and J gave up 5 bases; unmatched junction bases: 2. Germline CDR1 is MNHNY and CDR2 is SVGAGI (reference sequence). The CDR3 has 14 amino acids. The CDR3, as DNA: TGTGCCAGCAGTTTGGGACTAGCGGAAGATACGCAGTATTTT. Translated, it gives CASSLGLAEDTQYF.